The 25 T cell receptor beta chains listed next were all sequenced from one sample in a study of breast tumors, draining lymph nodes, adjacent tissues. Samples came from axillary lymph nodes draining the breast cancer. MiXCR was run by TCRdb on the multiplex PCR reads, yielding one entry per CDR3 protein. Of about 180,000 distinct CDR3 sequences in the sample, approximately 30% were seen once. The sequenced sample consisted of axillary lymph node tissue. Receptors were obtained from a female donor with breast cancer. Some clones in this sample may be carry-over from other donors' samples.

This clonotype has at least ten counts. The chain couples TRBV11-3 to TRBJ2-1; 14 bases are shared with TRBD2. This CDR3 is 16 amino acids long. The junction had 8 bases not matched to a gene; V was cut back by 6 bases and J by 7 bases. Looked up from germline, CDR1 is SGHNT and CDR2 is YENEEA. CDR3 coding DNA: TGTGCCAGCAGTCCCCGACTAGCGGGGGGGGAGAATGAGCAGTTCTTC. Translation gives CASSPRLAGGENEQFF.

V usage is TRBV10-3 and J usage is TRBJ1-3; weak D call: TRBD1 (5 bases). The germline V gene encodes CDR1 ENHRY and CDR2 SYGVKD. The CDR3 runs to 16 residues. V lost 2 bases and J lost 8, with 19 bases in between. CDR3 bases: TGTGCCATCAGTGAGGAACAGGCTTTCTATGGCTACACCATATATTTT. As protein: CAISEEQAFYGYTIYF.

The rearrangement links TRBV7-3 to TRBJ2-3; 7 nucleotides line up with TRBD1. The CDR3 is 16 amino acids. Germline CDR1 is SGHTA and CDR2 is FQGTGA. The V segment lost 2 bases and the J segment 4 bases; nucleotides outside the gene matches: 9. CDR3 bases: TGTGCCAGCAGCTTAGCTTCCCCGGGGACAGCAGATACGCAGTATTTT. The encoded protein is CASSLASPGTADTQYF.

This chain's CDR3 is CSDVTGEGQPQHF. The CDR3 DNA follows: TGCAGTGATGTGACAGGGGAAGGTCAGCCCCAGCATTTT. The chain recombines TRBV29-1 with TRBJ1-5; 8 bases agree with TRBD1. From germline, CDR1 is SQVTM and CDR2 ANQGSEA. The CDR3 runs to 13 residues.

This clonotype was picked up many times. In DNA form, the CDR3 reads TGCAGTGCCCCCAAGGGCGGGAGTTTCAATGAGCAGTTCTTC. Translating gives CSAPKGGSFNEQFF. The chain combines TRBV20-1 with TRBJ2-1, with 7 bases identical to TRBD2. The germline V gene has CDR1 DFQATT and CDR2 SNEGSKA (reference sequence). V lost 6 bases, J lost 6 bases, and 11 bases stayed unmatched. This CDR3 contains 14 residues.

This clonotype was detected ten times or more. This chain links TRBV20-1 with TRBJ1-2, with D tentatively TRBD1 (6 bases). V was shortened by 3 bases and J by 9 bases, with 11 bases between the two germline ends. CDR3 size: 11 residues. Germline values: CDR1 DFQATT, CDR2 SNEGSKA (reference sequence). Here the CDR3 reads CSASDRFSYTF. The CDR3 bases are TGCAGTGCTAGCGACAGGTTTAGCTACACCTTC.

The table lists this clonotype with a count of one. It may be a read error: a sequence one base away is much more abundant. The chain is built from TRBV4-1 and TRBJ2-5; 10 nucleotides match TRBD1. The germline gives CDR1 MGHRA, CDR2 YSYEKL. This CDR3 has 16 amino acids. CDR3 amino acids: CASSHIPGQGSETQCF. As DNA, the CDR3 is TGCGCCAGCAGCCATATTCCGGGACAGGGGTCAGAGACCCAGTGCTTC.

Many counts were recorded for this clonotype. The CDR3 sequence is CASSLAGGDGYTF. CDR3 nucleotides: TGTGCCAGCAGCTTAGCTGGAGGTGATGGCTACACCTTC. V gene TRBV7-2 combines with J gene TRBJ1-2; D gene unclear. The CDR3 totals 13 residues. Between the trimmed V and J ends, which lost 0 bases and 6 bases, there was a span of 8 bases. Per germline, CDR1 SGHTA and CDR2 FQGNSA.

This clonotype was recorded at least ten times. The V and J genes are TRBV7-8 and TRBJ2-3; possibly TRBD2 for D (5 bases). This CDR3 has 15 amino acids. The V end was cut by 5 bases, the J end by 3 bases, with 15 bases between. In germline, CDR1 is SGHVS, CDR2 FQNEAQ. In DNA, the CDR3 is TGTGCCAGCAGCAGGGAGAGGTTGAGGACAGATACGCAGTATTTT. This gives the protein CASSRERLRTDTQYF.

This clonotype has only a few counts. This may stem from a read error, because a much larger clone lies one nucleotide away. The conserved phenylalanine or tryptophan is not found at the CDR3 terminus, so this likely reflects a read error. This rearrangement joins TRBV9 to TRBJ2-7; D is unclear. V lost 4 bases and J 5 bases, leaving 13 bases between the germline ends. This CDR3 is 13 amino acids long. The germline V gene has CDR1 SGDLS and CDR2 YYNGEE. CDR3 in amino acids: CASSPSPVNEQYS. The CDR3 region has the DNA TGTGCCAGCAGCCCCAGCCCGGTTAACGAGCAGTACTCC.

The chain is built from TRBV2 and TRBJ2-6, with TRBD1 identical over 7 bases. CDR1 is SNHLY, CDR2 FYNNEI, per germline. There are 14 residues in the CDR3. Trimming cost V 6 bases and J 4 bases; bases outside gene matches: 3. The CDR3 here is CASRTGQGANVLTF. CDR3 nucleotides: TGTGCCAGCAGGACGGGACAGGGGGCCAACGTCCTGACTTTC.

Many counts were recorded for this clonotype. The junction departs from germline at one end; a sequencing error may be responsible. J is TRBJ2-3 and V is TRBV14; the D gene is possibly TRBD1 (6 bases). This CDR3 is built from 13 residues. Germline CDR1 reads SGHDN; CDR2 reads FVKESK. In DNA, the CDR3 is TGTGCCAGCAGCCAGGGGCACCGGGACAAAGAACGTTTT. Its translation is CASSQGHRDKERF. Variable domain in full (rest from reference TRBV14 and TRBJ2-3): EAGVTQFPSHSVIEKGQTVTLRCDPISGHDNLYWYRRVMGKEIKFLLHFVKESKQDESGMPNNRFLAERTGGTYSTLKVQPAELEDSGVYFCASSQGHRDKERFGPGTRLTVL.

Regarding this clonotype: Being one base from a much bigger clone, this may be a read error. V usage is TRBV9 and J usage is TRBJ1-5; the D gene is possibly TRBD1 (5 bases). Germline V gene data show CDR1 as SGDLS and CDR2 as YYNGEE. This CDR3 has 14 residues. The chain's CDR3 is CASSRGEVRQPQPF. CDR3 DNA sequence: TGTGCCAGCAGTCGAGGGGAGGTGAGGCAGCCCCAGCCTTTT.

The V call is TRBV20-1, the J call TRBJ1-4; 7 bases align to TRBD1. The CDR3 consists of 13 residues. Germline V gene sequence: CDR1 DFQATT, CDR2 SNEGSKA (reference sequence). Trimming at V came to 2 bases and at J to 7 bases, leaving 4 bases not matched to a gene. The CDR3 protein is CSARRGGREKLFF. Written as DNA, the CDR3 is TGCAGTGCTAGACGAGGGGGCCGTGAAAAACTGTTTTTT.

This clonotype occurred many times. The chain is built from TRBV11-2 and TRBJ2-5; D not certain. The V end was cut by 5 bases, the J end by 5 bases, with 9 bases between. The germline gives CDR1 SGHAT, CDR2 FQNNGV. There are 12 residues in the CDR3. The CDR3 region has the DNA TGTGCCAGCAGCCCCGTTGTGGAGACCCAGTACTTC. This encodes CASSPVVETQYF.

This clonotype showed up many times. This rearrangement joins TRBV19 to TRBJ2-1; perhaps D is TRBD1 or TRBD2 (5 bases each). The germline V gene has CDR1 LNHDA and CDR2 SQIVND (reference sequence). V lost 7 bases, J lost 0 bases, and 10 bases lay in between. The CDR3 sequence is 14 residues long. The CDR3 protein is CASTIGTSYNEQFF. The CDR3 DNA is TGTGCCAGTACTATTGGGACCTCCTACAATGAGCAGTTCTTC.

The V call is TRBV29-1, the J call TRBJ1-2, with D possibly being TRBD1 (6 bases). The CDR3 sequence is 14 residues long. Germline V CDR1 and CDR2: SQVTM, ANQGSEA. Trimming cost V 4 bases and J 7 bases, with 19 bases left between them. The DNA for the CDR3 is TGCAGCGTTGTGGGAGACAGGTGGGATCTTGGCTACACCTTC. Its protein is CSVVGDRWDLGYTF.

The rearrangement links TRBV24-1 to TRBJ2-1; TRBD2 matches at 8 bases. The CDR3 has 14 residues. CDR1 is KGHDR, CDR2 SFDVKD, per germline. Germline trimming cut 6 bases from V and 5 bases from J; bases unmatched to any gene: 5. The CDR3 DNA reads TGTGCCACCAGTAGCGGGAGACACAACAATGAGCAGTTCTTC. The encoded protein is CATSSGRHNNEQFF.

The chain links TRBV4-1 to TRBJ1-1; 7 bases match TRBD1. Trimming at V came to 4 bases and at J to 4 bases, leaving 3 bases not matched to a gene. The CDR3 sequence is 13 residues long. Germline V gives CDR1 MGHRA, CDR2 YSYEKL. DNA for the CDR3: TGCGCCAGCAGCCCGACAGGGTTCACTGAAGCTTTCTTT. It specifies CASSPTGFTEAFF.

This clonotype has just a few counts. This sequence may be a read error, since a much larger clone differs from it by one base. V gene TRBV9 combines with J gene TRBJ2-7, with unresolved D. CDR3 size: 14 residues. Germline V gene data show CDR1 as SGDLS and CDR2 as YYNGEE. DNA of the CDR3: TGTGCCAGCAGCGTAAGTGGGAAGAACGACGAGCAGTCCTTC. This gives the protein CASSVSGKNDEQSF.

In its sample, this clonotype was seen a few times. V usage is TRBV7-9 and J usage is TRBJ1-1; D gene ambiguous. The CDR3 runs to 12 residues. V was pared by 5 bases and J by 9 bases, with 13 bases between. CDR1 is SEHNR, CDR2 FQNEAQ, per germline (reference sequence). The CDR3 protein is CASSRGGEKAFF. The CDR3 DNA is TGTGCCAGCAGCCGCGGCGGGGAGAAAGCTTTCTTT.

This clonotype was recorded a few times. The V call is TRBV27, the J call TRBJ1-5; D might be TRBD1 (6 bases). V was shortened by 6 bases and J by 6 bases, with 15 bases between the two germline ends. The CDR3 consists of 14 residues. Germline CDR1 MNHEY, CDR2 SMNVEV (reference sequence). CDR3 nucleotides: TGTGCCAGCAGCCTAGGGGGGCCCCCTCAGCCCCAGCATTTT. This translates into CASSLGGPPQPQHF.

V and J are TRBV2 and TRBJ2-5; tentatively, D is TRBD1 or TRBD2 (6 bases each). The germline gives CDR1 SNHLY, CDR2 FYNNEI. The CDR3 covers 16 residues. V lost 1 base, J lost 2 bases, and 14 bases lay in between. The chain's CDR3 is CASSEGGAGSQETQYF. The CDR3 nucleotides are TGTGCCAGCAGTGAAGGGGGGGCCGGGAGTCAAGAGACCCAGTACTTC.

Ten or more counts support this clonotype. The chain uses TRBV3-1 and TRBJ2-2; perhaps TRBD2 as D (5 bases). V was cut by 6 bases and J by 3 bases, with 11 bases left in between. CDR1 and CDR2 from the germline V gene are LGHDT and YNNKEL (reference sequence). CDR3 length: 14 amino acids. Here the CDR3 reads CASRQTTHTGELFF. CDR3 nucleotide sequence: TGTGCCAGCAGACAGACTACTCACACCGGGGAGCTGTTTTTT.

The gene calls are TRBV25-1 and TRBJ2-3; TRBD2 agrees at 11 bases. Trimming at V came to 4 bases and at J to 7 bases, leaving 7 bases not matched to a gene. Germline V gene sequence: CDR1 MGHDK, CDR2 SYGVNS. The CDR3 contains 15 residues. CDR3 sequence: CASSVLAGALYTQYF. CDR3 bases: TGTGCCAGCAGTGTACTAGCGGGGGCCCTCTATACGCAGTATTTT.